These 17 T cell receptor beta chains share one sample of origin, sequenced in a study of blood T cell repertoires in COVID-19. Repertoires were generated with immunoSEQ multiplex PCR, while TCRdb's copy carries only in-frame clones and drops some. The sample consists of roughly 240,000 clones, 70% to 90% of them appearing once. Sequenced: peripheral blood. These receptor sequences come from a man aged 45-60 years with COVID-19, enrolled during active disease.

V usage is TRBV29-1 and J usage is TRBJ2-7; TRBD1 aligns across 8 bases. The V and J ends lost 3 bases and 5 bases, in that order; junction bases with no gene match: 9. Germline assignment: CDR1 SQVTM and CDR2 ANQGSEA. This CDR3 is 14 amino acids long. The CDR3 DNA reads TGCAGCGTTGAGTCTGGGGCAGGGGGCCACGAGCAGTACTTC. As protein: CSVESGAGGHEQYF.

J is TRBJ2-6 and V is TRBV7-6; D is perhaps TRBD2 (6 bases). Per germline, CDR1 SGHVS and CDR2 FNYEAQ. The V end lost 1 base, the J end lost 1 base, and 14 bases lay between the germline ends. The CDR3 is 18 amino acids. CDR3 loop: CASSLEAVGGSGANVLTF. Here the CDR3 DNA reads TGTGCCAGCAGCTTAGAGGCAGTGGGAGGATCTGGGGCCAACGTCCTGACTTTC.

The chain employs TRBV6-6 and TRBJ2-7; tentatively, D is TRBD2 (7 bases). Trimming left V 5 bases short and J 0 bases short, with 23 bases between. Germline assignment: CDR1 MNHNY and CDR2 SVGAGI (reference sequence). The CDR3 is 18 amino acids. CDR3 coding DNA: TGTGCCAGCAGTCCCGGGGTTGGCGGGGGCCTAAGCTCCTACGAGCAGTACTTC. It is translated as CASSPGVGGGLSSYEQYF.

The chain employs TRBV7-2 and TRBJ2-5; D is ambiguous. The CDR3 is 14 residues long. The germline CDR1 and CDR2 sequences are SGHTA and FQGNSA. Trimming pared 1 base from V and 1 base from J, leaving 7 bases between. CDR3 residues: CASSLVFSQETQYF. The CDR3 nucleotides are TGTGCCAGCAGCTTAGTTTTCAGCCAAGAGACCCAGTACTTC.

The chain carries TRBV5-6 and TRBJ2-2, with D uncertain. The CDR3 runs to 16 residues. The ends were cut back, 3 bases at V and 3 bases at J, with 15 bases in the middle. Germline V gene lookup returns CDR1 SGHDT and CDR2 YYEEEE. CDR3 nucleotide sequence: TGTGCCAGCAGCTCATACTCCCTGGTGGACACCGGGGAGCTGTTTTTT. The encoded protein is CASSSYSLVDTGELFF.

This chain links TRBV9 with TRBJ1-2; perhaps TRBD1 as D (6 bases). Trimming removed 4 bases from V and 0 bases from J, with 13 bases in between. The CDR3 covers 15 residues. CDR1 is SGDLS, CDR2 YYNGEE, per germline. The CDR3 region has the DNA TGTGCCAGCAGCCCTCAGGGGAGCTCTAACTATGGCTACACCTTC. It yields the protein CASSPQGSSNYGYTF. The entire variable domain, with the rest obtained from reference TRBV9 and TRBJ1-2, is as follows: DSGVTQTPKHLITATGQRVTLRCSPRSGDLSVYWYQQSLDQGLQFLIQYYNGEERAKGNILERFSAQQFPDLHSELNLSSLELGDSALYFCASSPQGSSNYGYTFGSGTRLTVV.

V usage is TRBV11-3 and J usage is TRBJ2-7; the match to TRBD1 covers 7 bases. With V trimmed by 1 base and J by 5 bases, 8 bases remained unmatched. The CDR3 contains 15 residues. Germline assignment: CDR1 SGHNT and CDR2 YENEEA. The CDR3 sequence: CASSLGIQGTDEQYF. The CDR3 region has the DNA TGTGCCAGCAGCTTAGGGATACAGGGGACGGACGAGCAGTACTTC.

This clone was found once. The chain recombines TRBV5-4 with TRBJ2-3; no clear D. Germline-derived CDR1 and CDR2 are SGHNT and YYREEE (reference sequence). V lost 0 bases, J lost 0 bases, and 8 bases lay in between. The CDR3 covers 15 residues. The CDR3 loop is CASSLAALSTDTQYF. CDR3 DNA: TGTGCCAGCAGCTTGGCTGCACTGAGCACAGATACGCAGTATTTT.

This chain connects TRBV4-3 to TRBJ2-7, with D tentatively TRBD1 (6 bases). The V end was cut by 4 bases, the J end by 3 bases, with 10 bases between. This CDR3 comprises 13 residues. CDR1 is LGHNA and CDR2 is YSLEER in the germline V gene. Written as DNA, the CDR3 is TGCGCCAGCAGCCGGACAGTTGACTACGAGCAGTACTTC. It translates to CASSRTVDYEQYF.

The chain links TRBV5-5 to TRBJ1-6; TRBD1 matches at 10 bases. The ends lost 3 bases at V and 8 bases at J; junction bases unmatched: 2. Per the germline V gene, CDR1 is SGHKS and CDR2 is YYEKEE (reference sequence). The CDR3 extends over 14 amino acids. The CDR3: CASSYDRGHSPLHF. Here the CDR3 DNA reads TGTGCCAGCAGCTACGACAGGGGGCATTCACCCCTCCACTTT.

This CDR3 reads CAWRPRTSGTSTDTQYF. In DNA, the CDR3 is TGTGCCTGGAGACCTAGGACTAGCGGTACTAGCACAGATACGCAGTATTTT. The rearrangement joins TRBV30 to TRBJ2-3; the match to TRBD2 covers 10 bases. The CDR3 consists of 17 residues. Germline CDR1 reads GTSNPN; CDR2 reads SVGIG (reference sequence). Trimming at V came to 3 bases and at J to 0 bases, leaving 9 bases not matched to a gene. Combining the CDR3 with reference TRBV30 and TRBJ2-3 gives the whole variable domain SQTIHQWPATLVQPVGSPLSLECTVEGTSNPNLYWYRQAAGRGLQLLFYSVGIGQISSEVPQNLSASRPQDRQFILSSKKLLLSDSGFYLCAWRPRTSGTSTDTQYFGPGTRLTVL.

This sequence joins TRBV9 and TRBJ2-7; 9 bases are a match to TRBD2. V shed 0 bases and J 2 bases; nucleotides not matched to a gene: 3. The CDR3 spans 15 residues. CDR1 is SGDLS, CDR2 YYNGEE, per germline. The CDR3: CASSVGSGGPYEQYF. In nucleotides, the CDR3 is TGTGCCAGCAGCGTAGGGAGCGGGGGGCCCTACGAGCAGTACTTC.

The J gene is TRBJ2-7, the V gene TRBV5-1, with 8 bases matching TRBD1. The CDR3 is 13 residues long. Germline V gene data show CDR1 as SGHRS and CDR2 as YFSETQ. V lost 4 bases to trimming and J lost 7 bases; unmatched junction nucleotides: 7. Written as DNA, the CDR3 is TGCGCCAGCAGCAAGCAGGGGGCAGGTGAGCAGTACTTC. Translation: CASSKQGAGEQYF.

The rearrangement uses TRBV6-2 or TRBV6-3 and TRBJ1-1, with D maybe TRBD1 (6 bases). The CDR3 loop spans 15 amino acids. V was shortened by 4 bases and J by 1 base, with 13 bases between the two germline ends. Germline CDR1 is MNHEY and CDR2 is SVGEGT. The CDR3 spells CASSFGGRGNTEAFF. Written as DNA, the CDR3 is TGTGCCAGCAGTTTCGGGGGGCGAGGGAACACTGAAGCTTTCTTT.

V usage is TRBV10-3 and J usage is TRBJ2-3; 7 bases agree with TRBD2. V gave up 5 bases and J gave up 1 base; unmatched junction bases: 0. Germline CDR1 ENHRY, CDR2 SYGVKD. This CDR3 has 13 residues. CDR3 region: CAISREGTDTQYF. The CDR3 DNA follows: TGTGCCATCAGTCGGGAGGGCACAGATACGCAGTATTTT.

There are a few counts of this clone. The chain couples TRBV15 to TRBJ1-2, with TRBD1 matching over 7 bases. V shed 3 bases and J 8 bases; nucleotides not matched to a gene: 6. The CDR3 totals 13 residues. Germline values: CDR1 LNHNV, CDR2 YYDKDF (reference sequence). For the CDR3, the DNA is TGTGCCACCAGCAGTCGACAGGGTAAAGGCTACACCTTC. Its protein product is CATSSRQGKGYTF.

V and J are TRBV4-1 and TRBJ1-2, with 9 positions matching TRBD1. The germline V gene has CDR1 MGHRA and CDR2 YSYEKL. J was trimmed by 5 bases and V by 1 base; bases with no gene match: 11. This CDR3 has 17 amino acids. The DNA for the CDR3 is TGCGCCAGCAGCCAAGTCACCGGGACAGGGACTTATTATGGCTACACCTTC. This sequence encodes CASSQVTGTGTYYGYTF.